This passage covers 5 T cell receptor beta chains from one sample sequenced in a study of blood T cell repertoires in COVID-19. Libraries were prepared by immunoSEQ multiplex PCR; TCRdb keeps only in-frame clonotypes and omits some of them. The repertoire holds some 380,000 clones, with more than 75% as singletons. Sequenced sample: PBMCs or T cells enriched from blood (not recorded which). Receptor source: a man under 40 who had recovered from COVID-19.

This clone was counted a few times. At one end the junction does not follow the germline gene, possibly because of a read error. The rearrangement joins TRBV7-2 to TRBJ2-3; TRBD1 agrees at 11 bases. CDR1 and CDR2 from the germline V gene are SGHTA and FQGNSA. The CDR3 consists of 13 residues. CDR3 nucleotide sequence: TGTGCCAGCAGCTTGGAACCGGGACAGGGGGGACATTTT. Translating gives CASSLEPGQGGHF.

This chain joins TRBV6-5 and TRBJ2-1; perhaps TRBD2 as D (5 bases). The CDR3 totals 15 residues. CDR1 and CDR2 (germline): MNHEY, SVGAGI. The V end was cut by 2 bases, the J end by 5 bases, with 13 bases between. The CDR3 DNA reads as TGTGCCAGCAGTTACCTCTACGGACTCAACAATGAGCAGTTCTTC. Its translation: CASSYLYGLNNEQFF.

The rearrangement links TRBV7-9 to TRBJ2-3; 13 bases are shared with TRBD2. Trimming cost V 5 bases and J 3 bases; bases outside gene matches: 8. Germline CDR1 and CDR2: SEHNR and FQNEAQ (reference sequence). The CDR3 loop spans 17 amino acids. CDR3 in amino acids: CASSGLAGADGTDTQYF. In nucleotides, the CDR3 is TGTGCCAGCAGCGGACTAGCGGGGGCCGATGGTACAGATACGCAGTATTTT.

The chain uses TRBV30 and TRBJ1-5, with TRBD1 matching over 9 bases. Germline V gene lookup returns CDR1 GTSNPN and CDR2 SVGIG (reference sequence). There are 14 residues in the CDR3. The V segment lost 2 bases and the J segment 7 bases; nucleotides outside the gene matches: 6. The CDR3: CAWSKQGAGQPQHF. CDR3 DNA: TGTGCCTGGAGTAAACAGGGGGCAGGCCAGCCCCAGCATTTT.

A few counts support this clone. The CDR3 here is CASSQEGAAGVFNQPQHF. DNA for the CDR3: TGCGCCAGCAGCCAAGAGGGGGCTGCAGGGGTCTTCAATCAGCCCCAGCATTTT. The V and J genes are TRBV4-1 and TRBJ1-5; the D gene is possibly TRBD1 (6 bases). V was cut by 0 bases and J by 3 bases, with 18 bases left in between. This CDR3 region has 18 residues. The germline CDR1 and CDR2 sequences are MGHRA and YSYEKL.